This T cell receptor beta chain was profiled in a study of cytomegalovirus exposure and HLA in healthy donors. Turning to the study itself: The roughly 120 validation repertoires used the same platform as the roughly 700 first-cohort repertoires (as reported by a later analysis).

With respect to this clone: Its ends do not fully match the called genes, so a read error is possible.

CDR3 size: 15 residues. The V gene's germline CDR1 is SGHRS and CDR2 YFSETQ. Method: immunoSEQ multiplex PCR; TCRdb's copy keeps in-frame clones and lacks some. The table lists about 200,000 clones, approximately 87% of them singletons. Sample: PBMCs. This clonotype was obtained from a woman aged 18-35 years in good health and CMV-seronegative. The chain is built from TRBV5-1 and TRBJ2-7; 7 positions agree with TRBD2. CDR3 region: CASSLGEPNSPSGAF. CDR3 sequence (DNA): TGCGCCAGCAGCTTAGGAGAACCTAACTCCCCTAGCGGCGCCTTC.